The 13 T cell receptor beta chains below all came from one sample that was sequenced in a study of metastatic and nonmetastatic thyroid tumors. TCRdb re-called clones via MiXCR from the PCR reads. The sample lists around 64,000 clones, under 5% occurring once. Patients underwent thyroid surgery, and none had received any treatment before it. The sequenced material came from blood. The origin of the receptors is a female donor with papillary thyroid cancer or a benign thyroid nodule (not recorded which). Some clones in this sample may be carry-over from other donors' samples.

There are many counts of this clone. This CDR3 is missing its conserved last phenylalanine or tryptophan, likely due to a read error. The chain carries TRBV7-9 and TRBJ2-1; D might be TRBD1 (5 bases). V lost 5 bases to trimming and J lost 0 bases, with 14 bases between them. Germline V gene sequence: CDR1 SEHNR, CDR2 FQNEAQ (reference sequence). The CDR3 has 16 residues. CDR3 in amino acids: CASSPTPGYSYNEQFL. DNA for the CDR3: TGTGCCAGCAGCCCTACCCCAGGGTACTCCTACAATGAGCAGTTCCTC.

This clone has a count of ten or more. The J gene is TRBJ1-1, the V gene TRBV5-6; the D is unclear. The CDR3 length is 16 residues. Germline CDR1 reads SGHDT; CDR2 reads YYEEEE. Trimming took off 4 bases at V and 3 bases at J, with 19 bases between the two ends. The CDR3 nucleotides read TGTGCCAGCAGCCCGATACAAAACCGGGGAGACACTGAAGCTTTCTTT. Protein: CASSPIQNRGDTEAFF.

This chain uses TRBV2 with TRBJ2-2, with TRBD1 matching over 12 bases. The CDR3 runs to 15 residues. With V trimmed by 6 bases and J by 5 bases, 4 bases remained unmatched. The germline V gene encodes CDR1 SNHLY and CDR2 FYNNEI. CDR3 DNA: TGTGCCAGCAGCCCGGGACAGGGGGCAACCGGGGAGCTGTTTTTT. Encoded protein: CASSPGQGATGELFF.

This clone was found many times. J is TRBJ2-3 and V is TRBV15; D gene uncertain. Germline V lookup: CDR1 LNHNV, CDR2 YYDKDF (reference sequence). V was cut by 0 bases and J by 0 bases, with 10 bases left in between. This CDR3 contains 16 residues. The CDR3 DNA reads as TGTGCCACCAGCAGAGACCCAGCGACTAGCACAGATACGCAGTATTTT. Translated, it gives CATSRDPATSTDTQYF.

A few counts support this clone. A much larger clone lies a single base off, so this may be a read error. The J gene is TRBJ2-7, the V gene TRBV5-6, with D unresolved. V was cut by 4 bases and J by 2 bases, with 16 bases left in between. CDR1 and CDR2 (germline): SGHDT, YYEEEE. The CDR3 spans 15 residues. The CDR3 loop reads CASSGTFQPPYEQYF. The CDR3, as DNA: TGTGCCAGCAGCGGTACATTTCAGCCCCCCTACGAGCAGTACTTC.

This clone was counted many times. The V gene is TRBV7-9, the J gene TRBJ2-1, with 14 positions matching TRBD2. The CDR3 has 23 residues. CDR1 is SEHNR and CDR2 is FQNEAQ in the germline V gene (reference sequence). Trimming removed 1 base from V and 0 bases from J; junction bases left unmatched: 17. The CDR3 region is CASSLGANAGLAGGRSSYNEQFF. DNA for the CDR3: TGTGCCAGCAGCTTAGGGGCCAACGCAGGACTAGCGGGAGGACGGAGCTCCTACAATGAGCAGTTCTTC.

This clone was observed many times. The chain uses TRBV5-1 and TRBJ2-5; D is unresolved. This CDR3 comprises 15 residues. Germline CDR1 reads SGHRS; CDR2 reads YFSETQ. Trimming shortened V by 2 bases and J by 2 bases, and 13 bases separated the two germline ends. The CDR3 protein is CASSFGSYRQETQYF. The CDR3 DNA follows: TGCGCCAGCAGCTTTGGTTCCTACCGGCAAGAGACCCAGTACTTC.

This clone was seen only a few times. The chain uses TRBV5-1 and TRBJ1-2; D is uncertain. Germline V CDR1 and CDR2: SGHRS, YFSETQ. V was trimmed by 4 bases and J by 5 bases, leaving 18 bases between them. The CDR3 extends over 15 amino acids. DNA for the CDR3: TGCGCCAGCAGCCCCGGGCCATCGACGGGGTATGGCTACACCTTC. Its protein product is CASSPGPSTGYGYTF.

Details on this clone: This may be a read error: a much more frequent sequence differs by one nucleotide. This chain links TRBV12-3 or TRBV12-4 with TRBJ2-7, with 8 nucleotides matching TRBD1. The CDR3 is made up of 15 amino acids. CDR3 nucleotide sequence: TGTGCCAGCAATTTAGCTAGGACAGGGTTGAGCGAGCAGTACTTC. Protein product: CASNLARTGLSEQYF.

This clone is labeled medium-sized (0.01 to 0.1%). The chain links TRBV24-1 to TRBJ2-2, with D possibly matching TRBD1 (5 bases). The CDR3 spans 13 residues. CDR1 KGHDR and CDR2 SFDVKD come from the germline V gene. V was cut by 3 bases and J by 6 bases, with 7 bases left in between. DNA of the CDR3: TGTGCCACCAGTGATCCAGGGCCCGGGGAGCTGTTTTTT. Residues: CATSDPGPGELFF.

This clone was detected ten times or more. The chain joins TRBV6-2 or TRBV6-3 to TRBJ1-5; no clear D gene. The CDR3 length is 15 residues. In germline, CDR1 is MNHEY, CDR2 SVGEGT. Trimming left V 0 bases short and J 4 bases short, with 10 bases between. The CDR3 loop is CASSYSNFGNQPQHF. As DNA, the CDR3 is TGTGCCAGCAGTTACTCTAATTTCGGAAATCAGCCCCAGCATTTT.

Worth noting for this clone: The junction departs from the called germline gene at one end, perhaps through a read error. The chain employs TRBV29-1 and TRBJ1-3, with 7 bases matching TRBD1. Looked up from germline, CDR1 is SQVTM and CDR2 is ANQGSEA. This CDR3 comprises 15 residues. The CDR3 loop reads CSARTGTNSVNAIYF. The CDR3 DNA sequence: TGCAGCGCTCGGACAGGCACTAACTCTGTAAACGCCATATATTTT.

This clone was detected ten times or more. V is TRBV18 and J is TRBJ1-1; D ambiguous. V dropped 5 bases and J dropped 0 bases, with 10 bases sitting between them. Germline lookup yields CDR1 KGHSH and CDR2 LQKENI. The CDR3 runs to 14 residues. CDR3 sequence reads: CASSIQDMNTEAFF. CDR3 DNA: TGTGCCAGCTCAATACAAGACATGAACACTGAAGCTTTCTTT.